This T cell receptor beta chain is from a study of blood T cells in healthy people across ages. Study-level results: Across the age range, TCR beta diversity per million T cells fell in a roughly linear way. Researchers deemed the diversity estimates from one million T cells underestimates.

For the second PCR, which ran for roughly 7 to 11 cycles, a sample-barcoded 5' primer and a J-beta primer mix were used. TCRdb processed the 5' RACE reads anew with MiXCR; each CDR3 protein has one entry. Among 800,000 to 950,000 distinct CDR3 sequences listed, around 48% were seen once. There are 13 residues in the CDR3. J lost 4 bases, V lost 6 bases, and 5 bases had no gene match. This clonotype was recorded a few times. Its specificity is not known. What was sequenced was blood. V and J are TRBV12-3 or TRBV12-4 and TRBJ2-7; 8 bases agree with TRBD2. The source of this sequence is a man aged 30 to 45 in good health. CDR3 sequence: CASRVTSGYEQYF. In DNA form, the CDR3 reads TGTGCCAGCAGGGTTACTAGCGGATACGAGCAGTACTTC.